This T cell receptor (beta chain) is drawn from a study of beta chain features in type 1 diabetes. Overall study: There were approximately 100,000,000 sorted cells examined across all samples. Study-wide results and caveats: The question of HLA type influencing TCRB rearrangement was one that remained unresolved here. Researchers report that Type 1 diabetes patients had moderately but significantly shorter TCRB CDR3s across all four CD4+ subsets.

Germline V lookup: CDR1 SGDLS, CDR2 YYNGEE. V gave up 4 bases and J gave up 7 bases; unmatched junction bases: 18. The CDR3 loop spans 18 amino acids. The authors sorted CD4+ naive, central memory, regulatory and stem cell-like memory cells via CD45RO/CCR7/CD25/CD127/CD95/CD27. Purity above 95% was achieved in all sorted populations. This clone has more than one count but fewer than ten. Its antigen is currently unknown. The whole isolated RNA underwent reverse transcription, so sequencing captured expressed TCRB transcripts. The data were produced by immunoSEQ multiplex PCR, yet TCRdb's version contains in-frame clones alone and is incomplete. The sample records a few hundred thousand clones, around 16% being singletons.

V is TRBV9 and J is TRBJ1-4; TRBD1 matches 8 bases. The specimen was naive CD4+ T cells from blood. This receptor was identified in a man in his thirties or forties with type 1 diabetes. Here the CDR3 reads CASSPPDPFDRGSEKLFF. For the CDR3, the DNA is TGTGCCAGCAGCCCCCCAGACCCCTTCGACAGGGGAAGTGAAAAACTGTTTTTT.